These 24 T cell receptor beta chains came from one sample sequenced in a study of shared clonotypes between healthy human individuals. Sequencing was performed with immunoSEQ multiplex PCR; in TCRdb, only in-frame clones are kept and a portion is missing. The sample holds around 620,000 clones; 85% to 95% are singletons and the top ten take around 0.12%. Naivety among CD8 cells was defined by CD45RO negativity and positive CCR7 selection, thereby excluding terminally differentiated effector memory CD45RA+ cells. The material sequenced was naive CD8+ T cells sorted from blood. The receptors shown here come from a woman aged 25 to 39 in good health.

This clone has a handful of counts. The chain has TRBV10-3 and TRBJ2-7, with D perhaps TRBD2 (5 bases). V lost 8 bases and J 0 bases, leaving 11 bases between the germline ends. Germline loops: CDR1 ENHRY, CDR2 SYGVKD. The CDR3 has 13 residues. CDR3 region: CAIQAEFSYEQYF. CDR3 coding DNA: TGTGCCATCCAAGCGGAGTTCTCCTACGAGCAGTACTTC.

About this clone: The identical CDR3 is also encoded by other nucleotide sequences in the sample. V and J are TRBV28 and TRBJ1-5; D call uncertain. The germline V gene encodes CDR1 MDHEN and CDR2 SYDVKM. The CDR3 covers 11 residues. V gave up 2 bases and J gave up 6 bases, with 2 bases separating them. CDR3 sequence (DNA): TGTGCCAGCAGTTTAAGTCAGCCCCAGCATTTT. It encodes CASSLSQPQHF.

As for this clone: An end of the junction differs from the germline gene, which may be a read error. This chain links TRBV6-1 with TRBJ2-7; 11 bases agree with TRBD2. Per the germline V gene, CDR1 is MNHNS and CDR2 is SASEGT. The CDR3 has 14 residues. DNA for the CDR3: TGTGCCAGCAGTTCCTTACTAGCGGGAGACCAATCCTCGTTC. Translation: CASSSLLAGDQSSF.

On this clone: Other DNA sequences in the sample encode the same CDR3. This chain joins TRBV7-9 and TRBJ2-7, with TRBD1 as a possible D gene (6 bases). The CDR3 consists of 12 residues. V shed 4 bases and J shed 7 bases, with 11 bases lying between them. Germline V gene data show CDR1 as SEHNR and CDR2 as FQNEAQ (reference sequence). The DNA of the CDR3 is TGTGCCAGCAGCTCACAGGGAATTGAGCAGTACTTC. It codes for CASSSQGIEQYF.

The V and J genes are TRBV6-6 and TRBJ1-1, with a possible D match to TRBD1 (6 bases). This CDR3 has 14 amino acids. The germline gives CDR1 MNHNY, CDR2 SVGAGI (reference sequence). V gave up 6 bases and J gave up 3 bases, with 14 bases separating them. CDR3 bases: TGTGCCAGCAGCGAAACGGGACAATACACTGAAGCTTTCTTT. Translation: CASSETGQYTEAFF.

The V and J genes are TRBV9 and TRBJ2-1; 7 nucleotides match TRBD2. Unmatched junction bases numbered 14, after V lost 7 bases and J lost 10 bases. The germline CDR1 and CDR2 sequences are SGDLS and YYNGEE. The CDR3 consists of 14 residues. The CDR3 loop reads CASALGAGPTEQFF. DNA of the CDR3: TGTGCCAGCGCACTGGGAGCGGGACCTACCGAGCAGTTCTTC.

This clone was observed a handful of times. V is TRBV14 and J is TRBJ2-7; D tentatively fits TRBD1 or TRBD2 (6 bases each). The CDR3 extends over 14 amino acids. The V end lost 4 bases, the J end lost 4 bases, and 14 bases lay between the germline ends. Germline V gene lookup returns CDR1 SGHDN and CDR2 FVKESK. In nucleotides, the CDR3 is TGTGCCAGCAGCCCGACAGGAGGGCAGTACGAGCAGTACTTC. This encodes CASSPTGGQYEQYF.

The chain uses TRBV28 and TRBJ2-3; 7 bases fit TRBD2. CDR3 length: 15 residues. J gave up 6 bases and V 3 bases, and 9 bases lay outside the gene matches. Germline CDR1 MDHEN, CDR2 SYDVKM. CDR3: CASSFVGRGGDTQYF. CDR3 DNA: TGTGCCAGCAGTTTTGTAGGGCGGGGAGGGGATACGCAGTATTTT. The full variable domain, completed using reference TRBV28 and TRBJ2-3, is DVKVTQSSRYLVKRTGEKVFLECVQDMDHENMFWYRQDPGLGLRLIYFSYDVKMKEKGDIPEGYSVSREKKERFSLILESASTNQTSMYLCASSFVGRGGDTQYFGPGTRLTVL.

The chain joins TRBV11-3 to TRBJ2-2; TRBD2 might be the D (5 bases). The CDR3 has 14 residues. Trimming cost V 5 bases and J 2 bases, with 9 bases left between them. Germline CDR1 and CDR2: SGHNT and YENEEA. The CDR3: CASSPGVNTGELFF. The CDR3 DNA sequence: TGTGCCAGCAGCCCCGGGGTCAACACCGGGGAGCTGTTTTTT.

The chain employs TRBV7-9 and TRBJ1-2; D is uncertain. This CDR3 has 13 residues. Germline values: CDR1 SEHNR, CDR2 FQNEAQ (reference sequence). Trimming removed 2 bases at V and 4 bases at J, with 8 bases between. In DNA form, the CDR3 reads TGTGCCAGCAGCTTAAATCAGCCCTATGGCTACACCTTC. Translating it yields CASSLNQPYGYTF.

The chain recombines TRBV5-6 with TRBJ2-7, with 7 bases fitting TRBD1. This CDR3 contains 16 residues. V lost 4 bases, J lost 2 bases, and 12 bases stayed unmatched. The germline CDR1 and CDR2 sequences are SGHDT and YYEEEE. The CDR3 loop is CASSASGTEEPYEQYF. The DNA for the CDR3 is TGTGCCAGCAGCGCTTCCGGGACAGAAGAGCCCTACGAGCAGTACTTC.

With regard to this clone: The junction departs from germline at one end; a sequencing error may be responsible. V and J are TRBV9 and TRBJ2-7; D not certain. Germline V gene lookup returns CDR1 SGDLS and CDR2 YYNGEE. The length of the CDR3 is 10 residues. The CDR3 loop is CASSPLFLGF. In nucleotides, the CDR3 is TGTGCCAGCAGCCCTCTTTTTTTGGGCTTC. The variable domain in full, completed from reference TRBV9 and TRBJ2-7, reads DSGVTQTPKHLITATGQRVTLRCSPRSGDLSVYWYQQSLDQGLQFLIQYYNGEERAKGNILERFSAQQFPDLHSELNLSSLELGDSALYFCASSPLFLGFGPGTRLTVT.

This chain links TRBV19 with TRBJ1-1; D ambiguous. V was clipped by 2 bases and J by 1 base, with 11 bases between them. Germline values: CDR1 LNHDA, CDR2 SQIVND (reference sequence). The CDR3 consists of 15 residues. The CDR3 sequence: CASSITTGGNTEAFF. In nucleotides, the CDR3 is TGTGCCAGTAGTATAACGACCGGTGGGAACACTGAAGCTTTCTTT.

V and J are TRBV6-1 and TRBJ2-7; perhaps D is TRBD1 or TRBD2 (5 bases each). There are 14 residues in the CDR3. V was clipped by 6 bases and J by 6 bases, with 18 bases between them. CDR1 and CDR2 from the germline V gene are MNHNS and SASEGT. The CDR3 sequence: CASSLGTGRSEQYF. CDR3 coding DNA: TGTGCCAGCAGCCTCGGGACCGGTCGCTCCGAGCAGTACTTC.

This sequence joins TRBV4-2 and TRBJ2-2; D not certain. Germline-derived CDR1 and CDR2 are LGHNA and YNFKEQ. The CDR3 covers 12 residues. V lost 4 bases to trimming and J lost 5 bases, with 5 bases between them. CDR3 nucleotides: TGTGCCAGCAGCCTTAGTACCGGGGAGCTGTTTTTT. Protein sequence: CASSLSTGELFF.

The V call is TRBV5-6, the J call TRBJ2-1; D is possibly TRBD1 or TRBD2 (5 bases each). CDR3 length: 13 amino acids. Germline CDR1 reads SGHDT; CDR2 reads YYEEEE. The V gene lost 4 bases and the J gene lost 7 bases, with 12 bases spanning the gap. The CDR3 DNA is TGTGCCAGCAGCCCCGGGACGGCGAATGAGCAGTTCTTC. It encodes CASSPGTANEQFF.

The chain is built from TRBV6-6 and TRBJ2-7, with 10 positions matching TRBD2. Germline CDR1 reads MNHNY; CDR2 reads SVGAGI (reference sequence). The J segment lost 6 bases and the V segment lost 7 bases, leaving 6 bases of the junction unmatched. This CDR3 region has 13 residues. The CDR3 region has the DNA TGTGCCAGCATGGGGGTAGCGGGAGGCGAGCAGTACTTC. Translating gives CASMGVAGGEQYF.

The rearrangement uses TRBV21-1 and TRBJ2-3; TRBD1, the table's D call, lacks a check against the DNA. TRBV21-1 represents a pseudogene. This CDR3 contains 15 residues. CDR3 nucleotide sequence: TGTGCCAGCAGCAAAATAGGAAGCAGGGGAGATACGCAGTATTTT. Its protein product is CASSKIGSRGDTQYF.

CDR3 in amino acids: CASSERWEAFYYEQYF. The DNA of the CDR3 is TGTGCCAGCAGTGAAAGGTGGGAGGCTTTTTACTACGAGCAGTACTTC. The chain combines TRBV6-1 with TRBJ2-7; the D gene is possibly TRBD2 (6 bases). In germline, CDR1 is MNHNS, CDR2 SASEGT. The CDR3 is made up of 16 amino acids. Trimming removed 2 bases from V and 3 bases from J, with 17 bases in between.

This clone has a single count. The chain uses TRBV2 and TRBJ2-1, with D possibly being TRBD1 (5 bases). The CDR3 has 15 residues. V gave up 3 bases and J gave up 0 bases, with 9 bases separating them. The germline V gene has CDR1 SNHLY and CDR2 FYNNEI. The CDR3 here is CASSDDRYSYNEQFF. Written as DNA, the CDR3 is TGTGCCAGCAGTGATGACAGATACTCCTACAATGAGCAGTTCTTC.

The chain has TRBV11-2 and TRBJ2-1, with TRBD1 as a possible D gene (5 bases). Germline assignment: CDR1 SGHAT and CDR2 FQNNGV. With 1 base removed from V and 5 bases from J, the gap between germline ends came to 6 bases. The CDR3 extends over 13 amino acids. Written as DNA, the CDR3 is TGTGCCAGCAGCTTAGCAGGGAACAATGAGCAGTTCTTC. Protein: CASSLAGNNEQFF.

The rearrangement uses TRBV19 and TRBJ1-1; D remains ambiguous. Trimming shortened V by 3 bases and J by 5 bases, and 10 bases separated the two germline ends. The CDR3 has 13 amino acids. The germline CDR1 and CDR2 sequences are LNHDA and SQIVND (reference sequence). In nucleotides, the CDR3 is TGTGCCAGTAGTATTGACCTTGGGACTGAAGCTTTCTTT. Its protein is CASSIDLGTEAFF.

The gene calls are TRBV10-2 and TRBJ2-2; 7 bases line up with TRBD2. The V segment lost 6 bases and the J segment 4 bases; nucleotides outside the gene matches: 8. Germline V gives CDR1 WSHSY, CDR2 SAAADI. There are 15 residues in the CDR3. The CDR3 DNA follows: TGCGCCAGCAGCTCCACTAGCGAGGTCACCGGGGAGCTGTTTTTT. As protein: CASSSTSEVTGELFF.

This rearrangement joins TRBV6-6 to TRBJ2-5; 7 bases are a match to TRBD2. Looked up from germline, CDR1 is MNHNY and CDR2 is SVGAGI (reference sequence). With V trimmed by 2 bases and J by 9 bases, 12 bases remained unmatched. CDR3 size: 15 residues. Written as DNA, the CDR3 is TGTGCCAGCAGTTACGGGACTACTCCTGTAGCCGCCCAGTACTTC. Encoded protein: CASSYGTTPVAAQYF.